The T cell receptor (beta chain) described here comes from a study of cytomegalovirus exposure and HLA in healthy donors. The sample holds a few counts of this clone. Its antigen is currently unknown. General study findings and limits: In a later analysis, HLA-associated TCR beta chains were more clonally expanded than equally common others. Analyzed later, most CMV-associated TCR beta chains appeared HLA-restricted. Immune exposure data for these donors was limited to CMV serostatus.

This PCR relied on a set of 60 Vbeta primers and 13 Jbeta primers. Assay used: immunoSEQ multiplex PCR; TCRdb lists only in-frame clones, some missing. The sample shows about 140,000 clones, around a tenth of them seen only once. Trimming stripped 4 bases from V and 3 bases from J, with 3 bases between. This CDR3 is 11 amino acids long. The germline gives CDR1 SEHNR, CDR2 FQNEAQ (reference sequence). The material sequenced was PBMCs. The receptor comes from a man between 50 and 59 years old in good health and CMV-seronegative. The V and J genes are TRBV7-9 and TRBJ2-5; D not certain. The CDR3 is CASSSKETQYF. The CDR3 DNA follows: TGTGCCAGCAGCTCAAAAGAGACCCAGTACTTC.